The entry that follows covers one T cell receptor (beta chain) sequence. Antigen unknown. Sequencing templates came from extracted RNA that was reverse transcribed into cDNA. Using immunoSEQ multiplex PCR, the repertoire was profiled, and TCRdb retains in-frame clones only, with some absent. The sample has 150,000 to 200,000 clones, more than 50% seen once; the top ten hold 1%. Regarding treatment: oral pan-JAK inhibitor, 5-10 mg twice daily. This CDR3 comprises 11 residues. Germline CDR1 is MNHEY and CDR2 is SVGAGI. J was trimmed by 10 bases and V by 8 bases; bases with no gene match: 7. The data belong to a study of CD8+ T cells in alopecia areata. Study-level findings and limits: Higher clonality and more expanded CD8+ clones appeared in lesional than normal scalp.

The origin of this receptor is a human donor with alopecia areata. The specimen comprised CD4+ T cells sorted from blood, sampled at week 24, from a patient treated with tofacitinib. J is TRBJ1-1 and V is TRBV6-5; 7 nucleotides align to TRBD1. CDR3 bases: TGTGCCAGCGTCTACAGGGGAGGAGCTTTCTTT. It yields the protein CASVYRGGAFF.